The 17 T cell receptor beta chains presented below share a single source sample, sequenced in a study of blood T cell repertoires in COVID-19. TCRdb keeps only in-frame clones here, not all; method: immunoSEQ multiplex PCR. The sample yields about 190,000 clones, about four fifths seen once. The sequencing sample was made of PBMCs or T cells enriched from blood (not recorded which). These receptors were obtained from a woman in her thirties who had recovered from COVID-19.

This clone was seen only a few times. The rearrangement links TRBV15 to TRBJ1-1, with TRBD1 identical over 8 bases. The CDR3 contains 15 residues. The germline CDR1 and CDR2 sequences are LNHNV and YYDKDF (reference sequence). With V trimmed by 2 bases and J by 1 base, 3 bases remained unmatched. The DNA for the CDR3 is TGTGCCACCAGCAGACACGACAGGGGGAACACTGAAGCTTTCTTT. It yields the protein CATSRHDRGNTEAFF.

The V and J genes are TRBV12-3 or TRBV12-4 and TRBJ2-5; D possibly corresponds to TRBD1 (6 bases). This CDR3 region has 13 residues. The V end was cut by 7 bases, the J end by 1 base, with 10 bases between. The CDR3 DNA follows: TGTGCCAGCACCCAGGACAGCCAAGAGACCCAGTACTTC. It is translated as CASTQDSQETQYF.

The V gene is TRBV7-9, the J gene TRBJ1-5; 8 nucleotides align to TRBD1. Per germline, CDR1 SEHNR and CDR2 FQNEAQ (reference sequence). This CDR3 spans 14 amino acids. Unmatched junction bases numbered 6, after V lost 5 bases and J lost 6 bases. The chain's CDR3 is CASSQQGGVQPQHF. The DNA of the CDR3 is TGTGCCAGCAGCCAACAGGGGGGCGTTCAGCCCCAGCATTTT.

This clone was counted once. This sequence joins TRBV5-4 and TRBJ2-7, with a tentative D call TRBD1 (7 bases). The CDR3 totals 15 residues. Trimming removed 4 bases from V and 4 bases from J, with 18 bases in between. In germline, CDR1 is SGHNT, CDR2 YYREEE (reference sequence). CDR3 nucleotides: TGTGCCAGCAGCAGACAGGGTTTGGGGGGTTACGAGCAGTACTTC. This gives the protein CASSRQGLGGYEQYF.

This chain connects TRBV3-1 (or the pseudogene TRBV3-2) to TRBJ1-2, with D uncertain. This CDR3 comprises 11 residues. V gave up 2 bases and J gave up 4 bases, with 2 bases separating them. CDR1 is LGHDT, CDR2 YNNKEL, per germline (reference sequence). CDR3: CASSQRYGYTF. The DNA of the CDR3 is TGTGCCAGCAGCCAACGCTATGGCTACACCTTC.

V usage is TRBV12-3 or TRBV12-4 and J usage is TRBJ2-1, with 10 bases identical to TRBD2. The junction had 9 bases not matched to a gene; V was cut back by 5 bases and J by 14 bases. The CDR3 contains 13 residues. The CDR3 DNA follows: TGTGCCAGCAGTGCTACTAGCGGGGTCCTGGAGTTCTTC. It encodes CASSATSGVLEFF.

The chain carries TRBV6-5 and TRBJ2-2; 8 nucleotides agree with TRBD1. The CDR3 contains 15 residues. The V and J ends lost 10 bases and 2 bases, in that order; junction bases with no gene match: 9. Germline V CDR1 and CDR2: MNHEY, SVGAGI. This CDR3 is CAIRRQGTNTGELFF. Here the CDR3 DNA reads TGTGCCATCAGAAGACAGGGGACAAACACCGGGGAGCTGTTTTTT.

The V call is TRBV23-1, the J call TRBJ2-7, with a weak D call TRBD1 (5 bases). TRBV23-1 is an ORF; its function is uncertain. The CDR3 is 17 amino acids. Trimming stripped 3 bases from V and 1 base from J, with 19 bases between. CDR3 sequence reads: CASSQIRAGSVSYEQYV. Written as DNA, the CDR3 is TGCGCCAGCAGTCAGATTAGGGCAGGGTCGGTTTCCTACGAGCAGTACGTC.

The chain combines TRBV7-6 with TRBJ2-5; D remains ambiguous. The length of the CDR3 is 14 residues. V was cut by 2 bases and J by 5 bases, with 12 bases left in between. Germline loops: CDR1 SGHVS, CDR2 FNYEAQ. The CDR3 DNA is TGTGCCAGCAGCTTAACGGCGACTCCGGAGACCCAGTACTTC. Protein product: CASSLTATPETQYF.

The chain combines TRBV7-3 with TRBJ2-1; a possible D gene is TRBD2 (6 bases). V lost 4 bases to trimming and J lost 7 bases, with 11 bases between them. CDR3 length equals 13 residues. The V gene's germline CDR1 is SGHTA and CDR2 FQGTGA. The CDR3 reads CASSYGTLNEQFF. The CDR3 coding sequence is TGTGCCAGCAGCTACGGGACTTTAAATGAGCAGTTCTTC.

The chain has TRBV3-1 (or the pseudogene TRBV3-2) and TRBJ2-3, with 12 bases matching TRBD2. The germline V gene encodes CDR1 LGHDT and CDR2 YNNKEL (reference sequence). The length of the CDR3 is 17 residues. Unmatched junction bases numbered 8, after V lost 0 bases and J lost 7 bases. CDR3 region: CASSQDLTSGGRNTQYF. DNA of the CDR3: TGTGCCAGCAGCCAAGATTTGACTAGCGGGGGTCGGAATACGCAGTATTTT.

V gene TRBV28 combines with J gene TRBJ2-6; 9 nucleotides agree with TRBD1. J lost 0 bases, V lost 5 bases, and 11 bases had no gene match. Germline loops: CDR1 MDHEN, CDR2 SYDVKM. This CDR3 has 19 residues. The CDR3 DNA is TGTGCCAGCAGTCCGCTACGGACAGGGGTGAACTCTGGGGCCAACGTCCTGACTTTC. Protein product: CASSPLRTGVNSGANVLTF.

This clone appeared once. The chain employs TRBV10-3 and TRBJ1-5; 8 bases are a match to TRBD1. In germline, CDR1 is ENHRY, CDR2 SYGVKD. The CDR3 runs 15 residues. Trimming cost V 9 bases and J 0 bases; bases outside gene matches: 7. The chain's CDR3 is CAIGTGDFSNQPQHF. The DNA for the CDR3 is TGTGCCATTGGGACAGGAGATTTTAGCAATCAGCCCCAGCATTTT.

The chain employs TRBV27 and TRBJ2-5, with TRBD1 matching 9 bases. The germline gives CDR1 MNHEY, CDR2 SMNVEV (reference sequence). The length of the CDR3 is 15 residues. V was pared by 8 bases and J by 5 bases, with 12 bases of the junction left unmatched. CDR3 residues: CASCPTGGSRETQYF. The CDR3 DNA is TGTGCCAGCTGCCCCACAGGGGGCTCGCGGGAGACCCAGTACTTC.

This chain connects TRBV5-6 to TRBJ1-1; TRBD1 might be the D (5 bases). Germline assignment: CDR1 SGHDT and CDR2 YYEEEE. V lost 10 bases, J lost 1 base, and 11 bases lay in between. The CDR3 is 12 amino acids. The CDR3 region has the DNA TGTGCCGCTGGGGGGAGGAACACTGAAGCTTTCTTT. Its protein product is CAAGGRNTEAFF.

This clone was detected once. Here the CDR3 DNA reads TGTGCCAGCAGTTCCCGGGACAGGGGGTCCTATGGCTACACCTTC. Amino acids: CASSSRDRGSYGYTF. The rearrangement links TRBV6-6 to TRBJ1-2; 11 bases map to TRBD1. Germline assignment: CDR1 MNHNY and CDR2 SVGAGI (reference sequence). V shed 4 bases and J 4 bases; nucleotides not matched to a gene: 5. This CDR3 has 15 amino acids.

V gene TRBV12-3 or TRBV12-4 combines with J gene TRBJ2-7, with 9 bases aligning to TRBD2. CDR3 length: 12 amino acids. V was pared by 8 bases and J by 8 bases, with 7 bases of the junction left unmatched. The CDR3 nucleotides read TGTGCCAGCTCGGCTAGCGGGATCAAGCAGTACTTC. It is translated as CASSASGIKQYF.